This passage covers 8 T cell receptor beta chains from one sample sequenced in a study of PD-L1 blockade in urothelial cancer. Generated by immunoSEQ multiplex PCR, the TCRdb table keeps only in-frame clones and is missing some. The sample records approximately 91,000 clones, approximately 87% being singletons. Time point noted: peripheral blood 6 weeks after treatment start. The specimen was PBMCs, collected around atezolizumab (anti-PD-L1) treatment. These TCRs come from a man in his sixties or seventies with urothelial cancer.

The chain employs TRBV5-5 and TRBJ1-2; no clear D. Germline CDR1 reads SGHKS; CDR2 reads YYEKEE (reference sequence). Trimming removed 3 bases at V and 7 bases at J, with 13 bases between. The CDR3 sequence is 13 residues long. The CDR3 DNA reads TGTGCCAGCAGCTCCCTGAGTCACTCTGGCTACACCTTC. Translation: CASSSLSHSGYTF.

The chain is built from TRBV7-9 and TRBJ1-2, with 11 nucleotides matching TRBD1. The CDR3 is made up of 14 amino acids. Germline V gene sequence: CDR1 SEHNR, CDR2 FQNEAQ (reference sequence). J lost 8 bases, V lost 3 bases, and 5 bases had no gene match. CDR3 nucleotides: TGTGCCAGCAGCTTGGGACAGGGGGTTCTAGGCTACACCTTC. Its protein is CASSLGQGVLGYTF.

This rearrangement joins TRBV4-2 to TRBJ2-3; 9 nucleotides match TRBD2. CDR1 is LGHNA and CDR2 is YNFKEQ in the germline V gene. The CDR3 spans 16 residues. The junction had 3 bases not matched to a gene; V was cut back by 2 bases and J by 0 bases. CDR3 region: CASSQHTSGSTDTQYF. Here the CDR3 DNA reads TGTGCCAGCAGCCAACACACTAGCGGGAGCACAGATACGCAGTATTTT.

The J gene is TRBJ2-7, the V gene TRBV16, with TRBD1 matching 10 bases. With V trimmed by 3 bases and J by 4 bases, 6 bases remained unmatched. CDR1 is KGHSY, CDR2 FQNENV, per germline. The CDR3 sequence is 15 residues long. The CDR3: CASSHSGTGAYEQYF. The CDR3 DNA is TGTGCCAGCAGCCACTCCGGGACAGGGGCATACGAGCAGTACTTC.

The chain employs TRBV7-9 and TRBJ2-3; 10 positions agree with TRBD2. Germline V gives CDR1 SEHNR, CDR2 FQNEAQ (reference sequence). Trimming took 0 bases from V and 7 from J; bases not matched to a gene: 4. The CDR3 has 15 amino acids. The CDR3 reads CASSLAGTSVNTQYF. CDR3 nucleotides: TGTGCCAGCAGCTTAGCCGGGACTAGCGTAAATACGCAGTATTTT.

The genes are TRBV19 and TRBJ1-2; the match to TRBD1 covers 9 bases. Germline CDR1 is LNHDA and CDR2 is SQIVND (reference sequence). The CDR3 extends over 16 amino acids. Trimming took 5 bases from V and 5 from J; bases not matched to a gene: 12. In DNA, the CDR3 is TGTGCCAGTAGTCCCAACCAGGGACAGGGCGGGTATGGCTACACCTTC. Translated: CASSPNQGQGGYGYTF.

The chain links TRBV30 to TRBJ2-7, with 8 bases lining up with TRBD1. Unmatched junction bases numbered 7, after V lost 1 base and J lost 2 bases. Germline CDR1 GTSNPN, CDR2 SVGIG (reference sequence). The CDR3 extends over 15 amino acids. CDR3 in amino acids: CAWSDTWTGPYEQYF. As DNA, the CDR3 is TGTGCCTGGAGTGACACTTGGACAGGGCCCTACGAGCAGTACTTC. The full variable domain, in which reference TRBV30 and TRBJ2-7 provide the parts outside the CDR3, is SQTIHQWPATLVQPVGSPLSLECTVEGTSNPNLYWYRQAAGRGLQLLFYSVGIGQISSEVPQNLSASRPQDRQFILSSKKLLLSDSGFYLCAWSDTWTGPYEQYFGPGTRLTVT.

CDR3: CAISGLGGLTYNEQFF. CDR3 DNA: TGTGCCATCAGTGGGCTAGGGGGACTAACCTACAATGAGCAGTTCTTC. The V gene is TRBV10-3, the J gene TRBJ2-1; D possibly corresponds to TRBD2 (7 bases). This CDR3 spans 16 amino acids. Germline CDR1 is ENHRY and CDR2 is SYGVKD. Trimming removed 4 bases from V and 2 bases from J, with 15 bases in between.